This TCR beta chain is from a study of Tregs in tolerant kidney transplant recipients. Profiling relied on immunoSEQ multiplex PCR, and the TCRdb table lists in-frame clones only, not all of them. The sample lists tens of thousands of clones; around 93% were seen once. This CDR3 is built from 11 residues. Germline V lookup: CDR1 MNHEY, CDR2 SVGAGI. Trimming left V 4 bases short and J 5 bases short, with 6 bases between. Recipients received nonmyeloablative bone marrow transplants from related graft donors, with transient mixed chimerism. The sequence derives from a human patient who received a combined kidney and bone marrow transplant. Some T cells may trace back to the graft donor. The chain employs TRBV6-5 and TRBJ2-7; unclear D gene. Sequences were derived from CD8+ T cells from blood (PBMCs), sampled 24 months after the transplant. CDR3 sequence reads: CASSSTDEQYF. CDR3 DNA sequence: TGTGCCAGCAGTTCCACGGACGAGCAGTACTTC.